This is a list of T cell receptor beta chains from one sample in a study of shared clonotypes between healthy human individuals. Some clones are missing from TCRdb's copy, which holds only in-frame ones; the method was immunoSEQ multiplex PCR. The sample shows a few million clones, approximately 95% of them seen only once. The source material was naive CD4+ T cells from PBMCs. These receptors came from a man aged 18 to 30 in good health. Some clones in this sample may be carry-over from other donors' samples. Both conserved end residues are part of each CDR3. The order of the fields is clone size, D gene, J gene, CDR3 length, V gene, CDR3 protein, CDR3 DNA. D genes are given only for firm matches. Rows give clone size only sometimes, using once, few, many, or a class for an expanded clone.

-	-	TRBJ2-2	14	TRBV7-9	CASEDQANTGELFF	TGTGCCAGCGAAGACCAAGCGAACACCGGGGAGCTGTTTTTT
-	TRBD2	TRBJ2-1	16	TRBV2	CASSGTKLAGDNEQFF	TGTGCCAGCAGTGGAACAAAACTAGCGGGGGACAATGAGCAGTTCTTC
-	-	TRBJ2-7	14	TRBV2	CASSEGMTSYEQYF	TGTGCCAGCAGTGAAGGAATGACTTCCTACGAGCAGTACTTC
-	-	TRBJ2-5	17	TRBV11-2	CASSLGIRVRVGETQYF	TGTGCCAGCAGCTTAGGTATTAGGGTTAGGGTAGGAGAGACCCAGTACTTC
once	-	TRBJ2-7	15	TRBV5-5	CASSLIGQWEYEQYF	TGTGCCAGCAGCTTAATAGGACAGTGGGAATACGAGCAGTACTTC
-	-	TRBJ2-6	15	TRBV19	CASSPNEGGANVLTF	TGTGCCAGTAGCCCCAACGAGGGAGGGGCCAACGTCCTGACTTTC
-	TRBD2	TRBJ2-3	18	TRBV27	CASSPGVGLAGGWDTQYF	TGTGCCAGCAGTCCCGGGGTCGGACTAGCGGGTGGTTGGGATACGCAGTATTTT
-	-	TRBJ2-2	20	TRBV28	CASSLLDLPFGPRNTGELFF	TGTGCCAGCAGTTTACTAGACCTCCCCTTCGGTCCCCGGAACACCGGGGAGCTGTTTTTT
-	-	TRBJ2-3	13	TRBV6-6	CASSYHESDTQYF	TGTGCCAGCAGTTATCACGAGTCGGATACGCAGTATTTT
-	-	TRBJ2-3	13	TRBV7-9	CASSLVPSQGQYF	TGTGCCAGCAGCTTAGTTCCTAGCCAGGGGCAGTATTTT
-	-	TRBJ1-2	12	TRBV6-1	CASSEASWAHTF	TGTGCCAGCAGTGAAGCTTCATGGGCGCACACCTTC
-	-	TRBJ2-7	14	TRBV30	CAWKPGLGKNEQYF	TGTGCCTGGAAACCGGGGTTGGGAAAAAACGAGCAGTACTTC
-	TRBD1	TRBJ2-6	18	TRBV5-4	CASSSNGQGGAGANVLTF	TGTGCCAGCAGCTCCAACGGACAGGGGGGAGCTGGGGCCAACGTCCTGACTTTC
-	TRBD1	TRBJ1-1	15	TRBV11-2	CASSLGAGGGTEAFF	TGTGCCAGCAGCTTAGGGGCAGGGGGCGGCACTGAAGCTTTCTTT
-	-	TRBJ2-3	16	TRBV11-2	CASSARGSQFTDTQYF	TGTGCCAGCAGCGCCCGGGGCTCCCAATTCACAGATACGCAGTATTTT
-	-	TRBJ1-1	13	TRBV6-6	CASSYPGGTEAFF	TGTGCCAGCAGTTACCCGGGGGGCACTGAAGCTTTCTTT
-	-	TRBJ2-5	15	TRBV2	CASSDWNTDQETQYF	TGTGCCAGCAGTGATTGGAACACAGACCAAGAGACCCAGTACTTC
-	TRBD1	TRBJ2-3	15	TRBV6-4	CASSWGTGGTDTQYF	TGTGCCAGCAGTTGGGGGACAGGGGGCACAGATACGCAGTATTTT
-	TRBD1	TRBJ2-6	15	TRBV19	CASSSGQGAANVLTF	TGTGCCAGTAGTTCCGGACAGGGGGCAGCTAACGTCCTGACTTTC
-	-	TRBJ2-3	13	TRBV5-8	CASQLRSRNTQYF	TGTGCCAGCCAGTTACGGTCACGTAATACGCAGTATTTT
-	TRBD2	TRBJ2-1	18	TRBV7-8	CASSSRATSGRAYNEQFF	TGTGCCAGCAGCTCACGAGCTACTAGCGGGAGGGCCTACAATGAGCAGTTCTTC
-	TRBD1	TRBJ1-2	16	TRBV5-8	CASSFKSNRGNYGYTF	TGTGCCAGCAGCTTCAAGTCGAACAGGGGGAACTATGGCTACACCTTC
-	TRBD2	TRBJ2-5	13	TRBV28	CASVAGGSETQYF	TGTGCCAGCGTAGCGGGAGGGTCGGAGACCCAGTACTTC